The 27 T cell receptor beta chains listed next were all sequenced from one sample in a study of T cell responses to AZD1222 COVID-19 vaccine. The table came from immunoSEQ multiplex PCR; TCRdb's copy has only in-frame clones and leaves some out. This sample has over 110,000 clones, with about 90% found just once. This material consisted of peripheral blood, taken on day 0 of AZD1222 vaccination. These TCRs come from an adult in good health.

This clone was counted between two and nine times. The CDR3 DNA reads as TGTGCCAGCAGCGTCCCCGGGACCGGCCACGAGCAGTACTTC. Its protein product is CASSVPGTGHEQYF. The rearrangement joins TRBV11-2 to TRBJ2-7; D is possibly TRBD1 or TRBD2 (5 bases each). V was shortened by 5 bases and J by 5 bases, with 16 bases between the two germline ends. CDR1 SGHAT and CDR2 FQNNGV come from the germline V gene. There are 14 residues in the CDR3.

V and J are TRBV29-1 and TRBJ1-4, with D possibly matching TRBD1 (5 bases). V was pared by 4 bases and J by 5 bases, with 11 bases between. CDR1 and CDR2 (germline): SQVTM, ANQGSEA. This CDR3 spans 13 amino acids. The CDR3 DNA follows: TGCAGCGTTGGTGGGGCCAAGAATGAAAAACTGTTTTTT. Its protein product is CSVGGAKNEKLFF. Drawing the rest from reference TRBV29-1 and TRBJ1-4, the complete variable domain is SAVISQKPSRDICQRGTSLTIQCQVDSQVTMMFWYRQQPGQSLTLIATANQGSEATYESGFVIDKFPISRPNLTFSTLTVSNMSPEDSSIYLCSVGGAKNEKLFFGSGTQLSVL.

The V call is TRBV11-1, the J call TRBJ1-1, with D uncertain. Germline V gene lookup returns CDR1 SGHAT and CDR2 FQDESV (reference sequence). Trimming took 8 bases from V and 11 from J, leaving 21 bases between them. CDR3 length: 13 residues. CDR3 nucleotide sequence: TGTGCCAGCTCCGCCGGGCCTCCCCTCGGCGCTTTCTTT. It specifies CASSAGPPLGAFF.

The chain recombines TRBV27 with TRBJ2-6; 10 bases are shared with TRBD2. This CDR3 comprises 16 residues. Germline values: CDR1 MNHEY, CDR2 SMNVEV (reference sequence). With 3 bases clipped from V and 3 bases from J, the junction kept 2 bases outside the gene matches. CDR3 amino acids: CASSLLAGDGANVLTF. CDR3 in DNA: TGTGCCAGCAGTTTGCTAGCGGGAGATGGGGCCAACGTCCTGACTTTC.

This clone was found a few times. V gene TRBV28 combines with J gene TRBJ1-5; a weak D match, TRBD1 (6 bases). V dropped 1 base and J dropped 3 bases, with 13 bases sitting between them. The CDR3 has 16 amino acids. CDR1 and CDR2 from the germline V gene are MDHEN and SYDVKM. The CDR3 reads CASSLSGGGFNQPQHF. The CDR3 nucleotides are TGTGCCAGCAGTTTATCGGGAGGGGGTTTCAATCAGCCCCAGCATTTT.

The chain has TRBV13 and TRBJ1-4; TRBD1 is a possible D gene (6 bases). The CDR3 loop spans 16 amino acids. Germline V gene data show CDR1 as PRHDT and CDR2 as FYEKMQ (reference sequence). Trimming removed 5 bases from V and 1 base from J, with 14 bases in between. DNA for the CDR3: TGTGCCAGCAGCCCCCGGGACAAGTTAACTAATGAAAAACTGTTTTTT. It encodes CASSPRDKLTNEKLFF.

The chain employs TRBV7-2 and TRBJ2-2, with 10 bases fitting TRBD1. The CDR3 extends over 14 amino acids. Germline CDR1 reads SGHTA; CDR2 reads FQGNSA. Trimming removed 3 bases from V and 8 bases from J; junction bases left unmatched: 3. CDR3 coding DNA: TGTGCCAGCAGCTTCGACAGGGGGCCTGGGGAGCTGTTTTTT. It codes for CASSFDRGPGELFF.

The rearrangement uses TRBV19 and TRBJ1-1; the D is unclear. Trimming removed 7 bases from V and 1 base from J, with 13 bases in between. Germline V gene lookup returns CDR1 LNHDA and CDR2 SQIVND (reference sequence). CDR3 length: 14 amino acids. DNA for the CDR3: TGTGCCAGTACCGTGGACCGAACGAACACTGAAGCTTTCTTT. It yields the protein CASTVDRTNTEAFF.

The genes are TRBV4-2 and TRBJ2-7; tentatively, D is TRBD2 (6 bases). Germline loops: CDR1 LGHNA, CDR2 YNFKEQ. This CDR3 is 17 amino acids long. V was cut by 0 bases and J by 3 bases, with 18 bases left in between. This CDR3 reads CASSQEGTLGGNYEQYF. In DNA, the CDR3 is TGTGCCAGCAGCCAAGAAGGTACTCTCGGGGGTAACTACGAGCAGTACTTC.

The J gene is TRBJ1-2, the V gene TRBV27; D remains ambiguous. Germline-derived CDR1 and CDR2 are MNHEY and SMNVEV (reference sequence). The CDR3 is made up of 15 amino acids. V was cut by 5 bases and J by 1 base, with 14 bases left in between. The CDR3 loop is CASSLSPDVNYGYTF. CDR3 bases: TGTGCCAGCAGTCTTTCCCCGGACGTTAACTATGGCTACACCTTC.

This CDR3 is CASSLGASNTEAFF. CDR3 sequence (DNA): TGTGCCAGCAGTCTTGGAGCTAGTAACACTGAAGCTTTCTTT. The V gene is TRBV5-6, the J gene TRBJ1-1, with D unresolved. The CDR3 runs to 14 residues. Germline V lookup: CDR1 SGHDT, CDR2 YYEEEE. V shed 5 bases and J shed 2 bases, with 13 bases lying between them.

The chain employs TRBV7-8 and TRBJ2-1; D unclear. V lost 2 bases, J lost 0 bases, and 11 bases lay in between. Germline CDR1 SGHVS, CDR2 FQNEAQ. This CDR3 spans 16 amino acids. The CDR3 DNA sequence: TGTGCCAGCAGCTTATTGGACGGGCCCTCCTACAATGAGCAGTTCTTC. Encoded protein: CASSLLDGPSYNEQFF.

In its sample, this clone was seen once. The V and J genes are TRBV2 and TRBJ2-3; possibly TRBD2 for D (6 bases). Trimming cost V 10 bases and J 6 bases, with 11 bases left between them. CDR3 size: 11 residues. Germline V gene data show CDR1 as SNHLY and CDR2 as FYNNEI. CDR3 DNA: TGTGCCACTAGACTAGTTGATACGCAGTATTTT. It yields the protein CATRLVDTQYF.

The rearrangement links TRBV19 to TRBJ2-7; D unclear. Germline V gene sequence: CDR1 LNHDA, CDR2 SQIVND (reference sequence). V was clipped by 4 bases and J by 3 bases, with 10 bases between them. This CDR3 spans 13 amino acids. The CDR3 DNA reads TGTGCCAGTAGTAGAGGCCCGAACTACGAGCAGTACTTC. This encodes CASSRGPNYEQYF.

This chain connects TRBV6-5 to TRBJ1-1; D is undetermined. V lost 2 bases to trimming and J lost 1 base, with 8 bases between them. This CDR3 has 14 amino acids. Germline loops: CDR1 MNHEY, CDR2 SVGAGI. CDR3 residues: CASSYASPNTEAFF. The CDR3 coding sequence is TGTGCCAGCAGTTACGCCTCTCCGAACACTGAAGCTTTCTTT.

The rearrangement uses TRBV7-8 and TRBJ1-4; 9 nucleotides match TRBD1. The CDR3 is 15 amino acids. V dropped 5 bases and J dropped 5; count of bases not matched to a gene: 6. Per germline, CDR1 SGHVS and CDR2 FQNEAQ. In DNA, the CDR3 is TGTGCCAGCAGCCCCCCCGGGACAGGGAATGAAAAACTGTTTTTT. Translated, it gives CASSPPGTGNEKLFF.

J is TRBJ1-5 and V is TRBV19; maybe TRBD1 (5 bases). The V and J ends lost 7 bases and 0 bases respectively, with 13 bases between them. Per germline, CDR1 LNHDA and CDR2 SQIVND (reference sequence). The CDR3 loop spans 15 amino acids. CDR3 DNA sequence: TGTGCCAGTACCCTAACCGGGGCTAGCAATCAGCCCCAGCATTTT. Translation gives CASTLTGASNQPQHF.

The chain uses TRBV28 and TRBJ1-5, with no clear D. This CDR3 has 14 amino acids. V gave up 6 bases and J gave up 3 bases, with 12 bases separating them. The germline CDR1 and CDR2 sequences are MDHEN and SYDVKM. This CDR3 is CASSQDTYNQPQHF. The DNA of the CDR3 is TGTGCCAGCAGCCAAGACACGTACAATCAGCCCCAGCATTTT.

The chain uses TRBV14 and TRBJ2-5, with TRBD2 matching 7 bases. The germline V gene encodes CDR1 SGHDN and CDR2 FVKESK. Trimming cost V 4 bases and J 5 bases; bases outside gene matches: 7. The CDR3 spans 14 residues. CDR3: CASSRGGSVETQYF. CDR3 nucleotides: TGTGCCAGCAGCCGGGGCGGGAGCGTGGAGACCCAGTACTTC.

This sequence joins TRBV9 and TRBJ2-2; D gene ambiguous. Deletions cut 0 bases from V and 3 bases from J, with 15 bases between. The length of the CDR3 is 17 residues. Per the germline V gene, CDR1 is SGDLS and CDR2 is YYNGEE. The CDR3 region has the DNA TGTGCCAGCAGCGTAGCTCGTGGCGGATCCTACACCGGGGAGCTGTTTTTT. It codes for CASSVARGGSYTGELFF.

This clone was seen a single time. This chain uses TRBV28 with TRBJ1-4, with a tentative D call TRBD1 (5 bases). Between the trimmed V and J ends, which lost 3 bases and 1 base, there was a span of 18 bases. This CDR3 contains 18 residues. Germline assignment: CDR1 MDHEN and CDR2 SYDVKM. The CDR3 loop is CASSFIIQSGETNEKLFF. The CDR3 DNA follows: TGTGCCAGCAGTTTCATAATTCAGTCGGGGGAAACTAATGAAAAACTGTTTTTT.

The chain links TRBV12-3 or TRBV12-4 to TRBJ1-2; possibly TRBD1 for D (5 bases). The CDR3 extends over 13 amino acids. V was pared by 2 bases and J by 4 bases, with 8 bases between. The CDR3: CASSLRQIYGYTF. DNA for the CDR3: TGTGCCAGCAGTTTACGACAGATCTATGGCTACACCTTC.

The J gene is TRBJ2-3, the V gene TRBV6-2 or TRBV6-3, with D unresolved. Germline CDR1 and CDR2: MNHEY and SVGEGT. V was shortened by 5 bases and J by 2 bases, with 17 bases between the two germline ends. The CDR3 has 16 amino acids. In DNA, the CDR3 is TGTGCCAGCAGTCATGATCTAAGCGCCTTCACAGATACGCAGTATTTT. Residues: CASSHDLSAFTDTQYF.

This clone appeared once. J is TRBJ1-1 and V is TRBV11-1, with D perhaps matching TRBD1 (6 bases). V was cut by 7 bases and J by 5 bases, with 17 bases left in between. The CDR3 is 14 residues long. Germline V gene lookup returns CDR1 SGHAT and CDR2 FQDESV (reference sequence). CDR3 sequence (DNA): TGTGCCAGCACCCTCAGGGGTAGGGGGACTGAAGCTTTCTTT. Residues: CASTLRGRGTEAFF.

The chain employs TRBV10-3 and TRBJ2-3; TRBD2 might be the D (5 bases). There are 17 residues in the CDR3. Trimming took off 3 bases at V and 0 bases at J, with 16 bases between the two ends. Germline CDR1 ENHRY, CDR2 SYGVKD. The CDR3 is CAISDLLKRTSTDTQYF. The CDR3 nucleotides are TGTGCCATCAGTGACCTACTTAAACGGACTAGCACAGATACGCAGTATTTT.

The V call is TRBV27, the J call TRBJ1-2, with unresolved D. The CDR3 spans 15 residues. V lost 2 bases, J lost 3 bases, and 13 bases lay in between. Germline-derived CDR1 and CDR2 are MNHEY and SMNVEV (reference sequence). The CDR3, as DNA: TGTGCCAGCAGTTTAGGGCCCCCAGGCCACTATGGCTACACCTTC. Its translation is CASSLGPPGHYGYTF.

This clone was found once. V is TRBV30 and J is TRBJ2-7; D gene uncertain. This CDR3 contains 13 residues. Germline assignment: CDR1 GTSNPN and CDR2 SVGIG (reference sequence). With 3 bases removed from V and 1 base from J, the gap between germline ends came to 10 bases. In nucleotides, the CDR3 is TGTGCCTGGAGGGCGTACACATCCTACGAGCAGTACTTC. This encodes CAWRAYTSYEQYF.